Below, 19 T cell receptor beta chains from the same sample are listed, as sequenced in a study of vaccination effects on CD4 cells after COVID-19. Expansion with viral peptide pools was applied to antigen-specific CD4+ T cells by the ViraFEST assay prior to sequencing. Culture lasted about ten days before CD4+ T cell isolation. All study participants received two doses of BNT162b2 or mRNA-1273 vaccine. The antigens these receptors bind are not known. The assay was immunoSEQ multiplex PCR, and TCRdb's table has in-frame clones only and misses some. The repertoire holds tens of thousands of clones, with around 70% as singletons. The material sequenced was CD4+ T cells from PBMCs cultured with HCoV-229E spike peptides, taken after COVID-19 vaccination. These receptors all come from a human donor who received a COVID-19 vaccine.

This clone has a single count. The chain employs TRBV12-3 or TRBV12-4 and TRBJ2-5; D may be TRBD2 (6 bases). Trimming took 8 bases from V and 3 from J, leaving 10 bases between them. The CDR3 has 12 amino acids. The CDR3, as DNA: TGTGCCAGCGGGGAGGCGGAAGAGACCCAGTACTTC. Translated, it gives CASGEAEETQYF.

The rearrangement links TRBV21-1 to TRBJ2-7. TRBV21-1 is a recognized pseudogene. The CDR3 is 13 amino acids. The CDR3 sequence: CASSKGPRYEQYV. CDR3 nucleotides: TGTGCCAGCAGCAAGGGACCTCGGTACGAGCAGTACGTC.

This clone has just a few counts. The rearrangement joins TRBV5-1 to TRBJ1-2; D is uncertain. V lost 3 bases to trimming and J lost 3 bases, with 9 bases between them. There are 13 residues in the CDR3. Germline-derived CDR1 and CDR2 are SGHRS and YFSETQ. The CDR3 loop reads CASSSAGDYGYTF. DNA of the CDR3: TGCGCCAGCAGCTCCGCCGGGGACTATGGCTACACCTTC.

This clone was picked up many times. The chain carries TRBV7-2 and TRBJ1-6; D is undetermined. Per the germline V gene, CDR1 is SGHTA and CDR2 is FQGNSA. Trimming took off 2 bases at V and 7 bases at J, with 15 bases between the two ends. This CDR3 contains 16 residues. In DNA, the CDR3 is TGTGCCAGCAGCTTATTTTCGGGATTCGGGAATTCACCCCTCCACTTT. Amino acids: CASSLFSGFGNSPLHF.

The table lists this clone with a few counts. The chain links TRBV2 to TRBJ2-2, with TRBD2 identical over 7 bases. V trimming: 0 bases; J trimming: 1 base; junction bases outside the gene matches: 5. The CDR3 sequence is 17 residues long. CDR1 SNHLY and CDR2 FYNNEI come from the germline V gene. The CDR3 loop is CASSEASGGGNTGELFF. CDR3 nucleotide sequence: TGTGCCAGCAGTGAAGCCTCGGGGGGTGGGAACACCGGGGAGCTGTTTTTT.

The rearrangement uses TRBV9 and TRBJ2-5; 8 nucleotides match TRBD1. This CDR3 comprises 16 residues. V lost 4 bases to trimming and J lost 4 bases; unmatched junction nucleotides: 12. Germline CDR1 SGDLS, CDR2 YYNGEE. CDR3 nucleotide sequence: TGTGCCAGCAGCCCAAAGGGACAGGTGCGAGCAGAGACCCAGTACTTC. Protein: CASSPKGQVRAETQYF.

V usage is TRBV9 and J usage is TRBJ2-1, with 15 bases fitting TRBD2. CDR1 is SGDLS and CDR2 is YYNGEE in the germline V gene. CDR3 length equals 17 residues. Trimming took 5 bases from V and 6 from J; bases not matched to a gene: 9. CDR3 DNA: TGTGCCAGCAGTAGGACTAGCGGGGGGGCGACCCTCAATGAGCAGTTCTTC. Protein sequence: CASSRTSGGATLNEQFF.

CDR3 loop: CASSWGQGNEKLFF. CDR3 nucleotide sequence: TGTGCCAGCAGCTGGGGACAGGGAAATGAAAAACTGTTTTTT. V and J are TRBV7-9 and TRBJ1-4, with 9 bases aligning to TRBD1. Trimming at V came to 4 bases and at J to 5 bases, leaving 2 bases not matched to a gene. The CDR3 extends over 14 amino acids. Looked up from germline, CDR1 is SEHNR and CDR2 is FQNEAQ (reference sequence).

This clone has a single count. This rearrangement joins TRBV10-3 to TRBJ1-2; 12 bases fit TRBD1. The CDR3 has 17 amino acids. V lost 4 bases and J lost 3; bases outside the gene matches: 9. The germline V gene encodes CDR1 ENHRY and CDR2 SYGVKD. The CDR3 protein is CAISGGTGGVVDYGYTF. The CDR3 region has the DNA TGTGCCATCAGTGGGGGGACAGGGGGCGTAGTGGACTATGGCTACACCTTC.

CDR3 nucleotide sequence: TGTGCCATCAGCCAGGGCCCCCAAGAGACCCAGTACTTC. Its translation: CAISQGPQETQYF. The chain recombines TRBV24-1 with TRBJ2-5; TRBD1 might be the D (5 bases). Germline CDR1 reads KGHDR; CDR2 reads SFDVKD. Trimming left V 11 bases short and J 1 base short, with 13 bases between. The CDR3 runs to 13 residues.

This chain joins TRBV29-1 and TRBJ2-5, with D perhaps assigned TRBD1 or TRBD2 (5 bases each). The CDR3 covers 12 residues. Germline CDR1 reads SQVTM; CDR2 reads ANQGSEA. Between the trimmed V and J ends, which lost 4 bases and 5 bases, there was a span of 11 bases. This chain's CDR3 is CSVGLAGETQYF. DNA of the CDR3: TGCAGCGTTGGGCTAGCAGGGGAGACCCAGTACTTC.

The V and J genes are TRBV28 and TRBJ2-7; 7 bases fit TRBD2. Trimming cost V 5 bases and J 6 bases; bases outside gene matches: 13. Germline lookup yields CDR1 MDHEN and CDR2 SYDVKM. This CDR3 comprises 15 residues. CDR3 sequence (DNA): TGTGCCAGCAGTCCTGGGGGGGGACTATTGCGCGAGCAGTACGTC. Its translation: CASSPGGGLLREQYV.

The chain is built from TRBV7-8 and TRBJ2-5, with 7 bases that match TRBD1. This CDR3 region has 15 residues. Germline CDR1 reads SGHVS; CDR2 reads FQNEAQ. Trimming took 7 bases from V and 3 from J; bases not matched to a gene: 11. CDR3 DNA: TGTGCCAGCATTCCCTTTACCGGGACAGAAGAGACCCAGTACTTC. It is translated as CASIPFTGTEETQYF.

This clone appeared once. J is TRBJ2-7 and V is TRBV11-1; no definite D call. The CDR3 has 13 amino acids. Deletions cut 5 bases from V and 3 bases from J, with 11 bases between. Germline loops: CDR1 SGHAT, CDR2 FQDESV (reference sequence). The CDR3 DNA is TGTGCCAGCAGCCCGGCTCAGGTCTACGAGCAGTACGTC. It specifies CASSPAQVYEQYV.

V is TRBV5-1 and J is TRBJ2-2, with D possibly being TRBD2 (5 bases). CDR1 is SGHRS and CDR2 is YFSETQ in the germline V gene. Deletions cut 5 bases from V and 4 bases from J, with 21 bases between. This CDR3 has 17 amino acids. The CDR3 sequence: CASSILPLPGSTGELFF. The CDR3 bases are TGCGCCAGCAGTATACTCCCACTCCCGGGGTCCACCGGGGAGCTGTTTTTT. The whole variable domain, filled in from reference TRBV5-1 and TRBJ2-2, reads KAGVTQTPRYLIKTRGQQVTLSCSPISGHRSVSWYQQTPGQGLQFLFEYFSETQRNKGNFPGRFSGRQFSNSRSEMNVSTLELGDSALYLCASSILPLPGSTGELFFGEGSRLTVL.

The chain joins TRBV30 to TRBJ1-4, with D hard to call. CDR1 GTSNPN and CDR2 SVGIG come from the germline V gene (reference sequence). The CDR3 is 14 residues long. V lost 7 bases to trimming and J lost 2 bases, with 14 bases between them. CDR3 nucleotides: TGTGCCTCCAGAGGGCCGTCGACTAATGAAAAACTGTTTTTT. Its translation: CASRGPSTNEKLFF.

The chain has TRBV5-1 and TRBJ2-5; TRBD2 aligns across 7 bases. The germline CDR1 and CDR2 sequences are SGHRS and YFSETQ. The CDR3 has 15 residues. The V segment lost 0 bases and the J segment 3 bases; nucleotides outside the gene matches: 5. The CDR3 protein is CASSLGGGNEETQYF. CDR3 bases: TGCGCCAGCAGCTTGGGGGGAGGGAACGAAGAGACCCAGTACTTC.

This chain uses TRBV10-3 with TRBJ2-7; D is perhaps TRBD1 or TRBD2 (6 bases each). Germline values: CDR1 ENHRY, CDR2 SYGVKD. The V and J ends lost 3 bases and 7 bases respectively, with 7 bases between them. The CDR3 covers 11 residues. The CDR3 protein is CAISEGGEQYV. In DNA, the CDR3 is TGTGCCATCAGTGAAGGGGGGGAGCAGTACGTC.

The V and J genes are TRBV6-5 and TRBJ1-1, with D possibly TRBD1 on 5 matching bases. Trimming left V 0 bases short and J 3 bases short, with 8 bases between. This CDR3 has 14 residues. Germline loops: CDR1 MNHEY, CDR2 SVGAGI. In DNA, the CDR3 is TGTGCCAGCAGTTACTCTGGGGGGTACACTGAAGCTTTCTTT. Translation gives CASSYSGGYTEAFF.